This note documents a single TCR beta chain sequence. J lost 8 bases, V lost 1 base, and 6 bases had no gene match. Germline V lookup: CDR1 SNHLY, CDR2 FYNNEI. The CDR3 loop spans 14 amino acids. Only in-frame clones appear in the TCRdb table, and some are missing; sequencing was by immunoSEQ multiplex PCR. The sample yields 200,000 to 300,000 clones, 86% seen once. The source of the sample is a study of blood T cell repertoires in COVID-19. V and J are TRBV2 and TRBJ1-2; 8 nucleotides line up with TRBD1. The TCR comes from a woman aged 18-30 years who had recovered from COVID-19. The sequenced material came from PBMCs or T cells enriched from blood (not recorded which). In DNA form, the CDR3 reads TGTGCCAGCAGTGAAGTAAGAGGGGACAGGGGCTACACCTTC. Translating it yields CASSEVRGDRGYTF.